This entry concerns a single T cell receptor (beta chain). This sample was taken from a study of T cell responses to AZD1222 COVID-19 vaccine. Pooling of second doses given at about 4 or about 12 weeks was done. The junction had 4 bases not matched to a gene; V was cut back by 0 bases and J by 7 bases. The germline V gene has CDR1 LGHNA and CDR2 YSLEER. This CDR3 is 14 amino acids long. TCRdb's table, derived via immunoSEQ multiplex PCR, lists solely in-frame clones and lacks some. Of about 110,000 clones in the sample, approximately 88% are singletons; the top ten hold 5.5% to 7.5%. J is TRBJ1-2 and V is TRBV4-3; 8 bases agree with TRBD1. Specimen: peripheral blood, collected 28 days after the second AZD1222 dose. This clonotype was sampled from an adult who received the AZD1222 COVID-19 vaccine. Here the CDR3 reads CASSQDSGGLGYTF. The DNA of the CDR3 is TGCGCCAGCAGCCAAGATTCAGGGGGCCTTGGCTACACCTTC.